This is a list of T cell receptor beta chains from one sample in a study of control samples from healthy donors and cancer patients. This table comes from immunoSEQ multiplex PCR, and its TCRdb copy is limited to in-frame clones, with some not included. The sample consists of 74,000 or so clones, about 89% of them appearing once. Sequenced: blood. These receptor sequences come from a middle-aged man in good health. Both conserved end residues are part of each CDR3. The D gene is left open where the match is weak. Clone size is given for some rows only: seen once, a few or many times, or a class if the clone is expanded.

>TRBJ1-3|14|NA|TRBV18|NA
TGTGCCAGCTCACCACGGGAGGTGGAAAACACCATATATTTT
CASSPREVENTIYF
>TRBJ1-2|14|NA|TRBV24-1|TRBD1
TGTGCCACCAGTGACCCGGGACAGGGTTATGGCTACACCTTC
CATSDPGQGYGYTF
>TRBJ1-5|15|NA|TRBV19|NA
TGTGCCAGTAGTCGCGGCAGCGATAGCAATCAGCCCCAGCATTTT
CASSRGSDSNQPQHF
>TRBJ2-5|14|NA|TRBV6-5|TRBD1
TGTGCCAGCAGTTACACAGGGGGTCAAGAGACCCAGTACTTC
CASSYTGGQETQYF
>TRBJ2-3|15|NA|TRBV10-3|TRBD2
TGTGCCATCAGTGACTCCGGACTAGCGGGGGGTCAGCAGTATTTT
CAISDSGLAGGQQYF
>TRBJ1-3|13|NA|TRBV10-3|NA
TGTGCCATCACCGACGTGGGGGGAAACACCATATATTTT
CAITDVGGNTIYF
>TRBJ2-7|13|NA|TRBV12-5|NA
TGTGCTAGTGGGGGGACAAGTCTCCACGAGCAGTACTTC
CASGGTSLHEQYF
>TRBJ1-5|16|NA|TRBV30|NA
TGTGCCTGGAGTGTATCCTGGGTAGGAAACAATCAGCCCCAGCATTTT
CAWSVSWVGNNQPQHF
>TRBJ2-7|14|NA|TRBV6-5|TRBD1
TGTGCCAGCAATTCCAGGGGGCGAGGGTTCGAGCAGTACTTC
CASNSRGRGFEQYF
>TRBJ1-5|13|NA|TRBV7-6|NA
TGTGCCAGCAGCTTAGGGACAGACCAGCCCCAGCATTTT
CASSLGTDQPQHF
>TRBJ1-2|17|NA|TRBV7-9|NA
TGTGCCAGCAGCGGAGGGACGCCCGGAGGGTCTAACTATGGCTACACCTTC
CASSGGTPGGSNYGYTF
>TRBJ1-2|15|NA|TRBV5-1|NA
TGCGCCAGCAGCTTACTGCAGGGTACTAACTATGGCTACACCTTC
CASSLLQGTNYGYTF
>TRBJ2-7|15|NA|TRBV18|NA
TGTGCCAGCTCACCACGGCCAGCAACCGACTACGAGCAGTACTTC
CASSPRPATDYEQYF
>TRBJ1-1|11|NA|TRBV12-3/TRBV12-4|NA
TGTGCCAGCCAGCGGGAGACTGAAGCTTTCTTT
CASQRETEAFF
>TRBJ1-4|12|NA|TRBV6-5|NA
TGTGCCAGCAGCTCGGACGGGCGAAGACTGTTTTTT
CASSSDGRRLFF
>TRBJ2-1|11|NA|TRBV6-2/TRBV6-3|NA
TGTGCCAGCAGTTATAATCGTGAGCAGTTCTTC
CASSYNREQFF
>TRBJ2-3|11|NA|TRBV20-1|TRBD2
TGCACGGTAGCGGGGGTCGATACGCAGTATTTT
CTVAGVDTQYF
>TRBJ2-3|15|few|TRBV7-3|NA
TGTGCCAGCAGCCCCCAGGGGGGAGGCACAGATACGCAGTATTTT
CASSPQGGGTDTQYF
>TRBJ2-7|15|NA|TRBV18|NA
TGTGCCAGCTCACCACGAATTGTGGGCTCCTACGAGCAGTACTTC
CASSPRIVGSYEQYF
>TRBJ2-2|16|once|TRBV19|NA
TGTGCCAGTAGTATAGGGTTAGCGGCACCCACCGGGGAGCTGTTTTTT
CASSIGLAAPTGELFF
>TRBJ2-1|17|NA|TRBV7-8|TRBD2
TGTGCCAGCAGCCCAGGCAGGAGCCTAGCGGGGGTGAGTGAGCAGTTCTTC
CASSPGRSLAGVSEQFF
>TRBJ2-2|14|NA|TRBV9|TRBD1
TGTGCCAGCAACAACAGGGGGCAGGACGGGGAGCTGTTTTTT
CASNNRGQDGELFF
>TRBJ1-4|14|NA|TRBV30|NA
TGTGCCTGGACCTTACGGGGGTTTTCTGAAAAACTGTTTTTT
CAWTLRGFSEKLFF
>TRBJ2-5|16|NA|TRBV12-5|NA
TGTGCTAGTGGTCTCACCTCCCTCGACGGACGAGAGACCCAGTACTTC
CASGLTSLDGRETQYF
>TRBJ2-1|16|NA|TRBV4-2|NA
TGTGCCAGCAGCCAAGCTTCTGGGGGATCCTACAATGAGCAGTTCTTC
CASSQASGGSYNEQFF
>TRBJ1-2|16|NA|TRBV18|NA
TGTGCCAGCTCACCTGTTACAGGGACCTCCAACTATGGCTACACCTTC
CASSPVTGTSNYGYTF
>TRBJ1-2|15|few|TRBV4-3|NA
TGCGCCAGCAGCCAAGATAATCGGGCAGTCTATGGCTACACCTTC
CASSQDNRAVYGYTF